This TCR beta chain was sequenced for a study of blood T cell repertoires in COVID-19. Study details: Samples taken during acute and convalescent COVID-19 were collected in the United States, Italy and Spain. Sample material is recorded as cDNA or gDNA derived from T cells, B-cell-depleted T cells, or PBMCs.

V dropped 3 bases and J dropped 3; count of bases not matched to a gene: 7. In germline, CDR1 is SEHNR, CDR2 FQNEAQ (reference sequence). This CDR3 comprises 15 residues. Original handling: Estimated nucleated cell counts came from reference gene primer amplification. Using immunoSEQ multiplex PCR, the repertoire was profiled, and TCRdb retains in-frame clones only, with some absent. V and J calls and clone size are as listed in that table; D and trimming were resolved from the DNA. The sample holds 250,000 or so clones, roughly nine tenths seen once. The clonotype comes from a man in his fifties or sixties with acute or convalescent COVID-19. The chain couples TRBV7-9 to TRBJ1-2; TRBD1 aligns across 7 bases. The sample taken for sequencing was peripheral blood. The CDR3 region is CASSLGGQPDYGYTF. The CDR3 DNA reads TGTGCCAGCAGCTTGGGGGGACAGCCGGACTATGGCTACACCTTC.